The T cell receptor beta chain described here comes from a study of blood T cell repertoires in COVID-19. About the research overall: The United States, Italy and Spain supplied acute and convalescent COVID-19 samples. Sample material is recorded as cDNA or gDNA derived from T cells, B-cell-depleted T cells, or PBMCs.

As handled by the study authors: Estimation of nucleated cell counts was performed using reference gene primer amplification. Method: immunoSEQ multiplex PCR; TCRdb's copy keeps in-frame clones and lacks some. From that table come the V and J calls and clone size; the DNA was used to work out D and trimming. The sample lists 200,000 to 250,000 clones, around 88% occurring once. V shed 2 bases and J 4 bases; nucleotides not matched to a gene: 4. This CDR3 has 14 amino acids. Germline loops: CDR1 MNHEY, CDR2 SVGAGI. This TCR was recovered from a young man with active or convalescent COVID-19. V is TRBV6-5 and J is TRBJ1-1; 7 bases match TRBD1. The sequenced material came from peripheral blood. This CDR3 reads CASSYVYRGTEAFF. In DNA, the CDR3 is TGTGCCAGCAGTTACGTATACAGGGGCACTGAAGCTTTCTTT.